These T cell receptor beta chains were read from a single sample in a study of shared T cell receptors in the human thymus. Assay used: immunoSEQ multiplex PCR; TCRdb lists only in-frame clones, some missing. The sample shows 500,000 to 850,000 clones, around 87% of them seen only once. The same sample was also used in a study of human thymus T cells.

Material: thymocytes. The receptor source for this set is a boy under three years old with a congenital heart defect. The CDR3 runs from the conserved cysteine through the conserved F or W. Each record gives: D gene, J gene, clone size, V gene, CDR3 length, CDR3 DNA, CDR3 protein. A D gene is named only where the DNA matches it firmly. Rows give clone size only sometimes, using once, few, many, or a class for an expanded clone.

.,TRBJ1-5,.,TRBV4-3,17,TGCGCCAGCAGCCAAGATCCCCCGGCAGGGGATCATCAGCCCCAGCATTTT,CASSQDPPAGDHQPQHF
TRBD1,TRBJ2-7,.,TRBV5-4,16,TGTGCCAGCAGCTTTAAAAACACAGGGGGCAGCATCGAGCAGTACTTC,CASSFKNTGGSIEQYF
.,TRBJ2-7,.,TRBV2,14,TGTGCCAGCAGTGGTGGGCAGGGCCGCTACGAGCAGTACTTC,CASSGGQGRYEQYF
TRBD1,TRBJ2-3,few,TRBV5-4,15,TGTGCCAGCCACTCAAGGGACAGCTTCACAGATACGCAGTATTTT,CASHSRDSFTDTQYF
.,TRBJ2-7,.,TRBV28,17,TGTGCCAGCAGTCACCAGGGGCGGTACAGGTCCTGGCGCGAGCAGTACTTC,CASSHQGRYRSWREQYF
.,TRBJ2-7,.,TRBV2,14,TGTGCCAGTAGGAGGAGGGGAGATTCCTACGAGCAGTACTTC,CASRRRGDSYEQYF
TRBD1,TRBJ1-1,.,TRBV14,18,TGTGCCAGCAGCCAAGCGGACAGGGGGATTACCCGGAACACTGAAGCTTTCTTT,CASSQADRGITRNTEAFF
TRBD1,TRBJ1-2,.,TRBV27,16,TGTGCCAGCAGCGTACGGACAGGGCCTCTACCCTATGGCTACACCTTC,CASSVRTGPLPYGYTF
.,TRBJ2-4,.,TRBV5-4,15,TGTGCCAGCAGCCCCCCGGGACTAGCCAAAAACATTCAGTACTTC,CASSPPGLAKNIQYF
.,TRBJ1-2,.,TRBV27,12,TGTGCCAGCAGTTCGGGGGTGAATGGCTACACCTTC,CASSSGVNGYTF
.,TRBJ2-3,.,TRBV7-2,17,TGTGCCAGCAGCTTAAGTGATGAGGCACCTAACACAGATACGCAGTATTTT,CASSLSDEAPNTDTQYF
TRBD1,TRBJ2-7,.,TRBV11-2,16,TGTGCCAGCAGCTTGATGAGGTCGGGACAGTCCTACGAGCAGTACTTC,CASSLMRSGQSYEQYF
.,TRBJ1-3,.,TRBV5-1,15,TGCGCCAGCAGCTTGGAGGCAGGGGCTGGAAACACCATATATTTT,CASSLEAGAGNTIYF
.,TRBJ1-5,once,TRBV19,12,TGTGCCAGTCGGACAGTCGGGCAGCCCCAGCATTTT,CASRTVGQPQHF
.,TRBJ2-2,.,TRBV20-1,11,TGCAGTGGGCAGGGGACCGGGGAGCTGTTTTTT,CSGQGTGELFF
TRBD2,TRBJ2-1,.,TRBV27,15,TGTGCCAGCAGTTTCCGACTAGCCGACTACAATGAGCAGTTCTTC,CASSFRLADYNEQFF
TRBD1,TRBJ2-2,.,TRBV5-1,16,TGCGCCAGCAGCTTACTACGACAGGGGGTCGGCGGGGAGCTGTTTTTT,CASSLLRQGVGGELFF
.,TRBJ2-7,.,TRBV23-1,14,TGCGCCAGCAATAGGGGCAGAAGATACTACGAGCAGTACTTC,CASNRGRRYYEQYF
.,TRBJ2-6,.,TRBV10-3,16,TGTGCCATCCTCGAAGGGGTAACCACTGGGGCCAACGTCCTGACTTTC,CAILEGVTTGANVLTF
.,TRBJ1-2,.,TRBV4-3,13,TGCGCCAGCAGCCGGCGGGGGGTGGATGGCTACACCTTC,CASSRRGVDGYTF
.,TRBJ2-7,few,TRBV28,14,TGTGCCAGCAGTATAAGGGGGAAAGATTACGAGCAGTACTTC,CASSIRGKDYEQYF
.,TRBJ1-3,.,TRBV7-3,17,TGTGCCAGCAGCCCTACGGGTCCCCAACCGGGGGGAAACACCATATATTTT,CASSPTGPQPGGNTIYF
TRBD1,TRBJ2-2,.,TRBV27,14,TGTGCCAGCAGTTCGGGACAGGGTACCGGGGAGCTGTTTTTT,CASSSGQGTGELFF
.,TRBJ1-4,.,TRBV27,17,TGTGCCAGCAGTTCGCTGGAGGGGCGTGGATCTAATGAAAAACTGTTTTTT,CASSSLEGRGSNEKLFF
TRBD2,TRBJ2-3,.,TRBV29-1,15,TGCAGCGTTGATCCGCTAGCGGGGGGTCCAGATACGCAGTATTTT,CSVDPLAGGPDTQYF
TRBD2,TRBJ2-7,once,TRBV14,17,TGTGCCAGCAGCCCCTTAGCGGGAGGGCCGGGCCCCTACGAGCAGTACTTC,CASSPLAGGPGPYEQYF
.,TRBJ1-1,.,TRBV7-9,15,TGTGCCAGCAGCTCAGGAACAGGGAGTAGGGCTGAAGCTTTCTTT,CASSSGTGSRAEAFF
.,TRBJ1-1,.,TRBV5-1,13,TGCGCCAGCAGCTTGTTAGGGGAAACTGAAGCTTTCTTT,CASSLLGETEAFF
.,TRBJ1-1,.,TRBV19,15,TGTGCCAGTAGTATTATCGACAGACAGAACACTGAAGCTTTCTTT,CASSIIDRQNTEAFF
TRBD2,TRBJ2-1,.,TRBV29-1,15,TGCAGCGTATCCCTGACTAGCGGGAGGGTGAATGAGCAGTTCTTC,CSVSLTSGRVNEQFF
TRBD2,TRBJ2-5,once,TRBV28,15,TGTGCCAGCAGTCGCAGCGGGACTAGGCAAGAGACCCAGTACTTC,CASSRSGTRQETQYF
.,TRBJ1-1,.,TRBV28,13,TGTGCCAGCATCCAGGGCAAGAACACTGAAGCTTTCTTT,CASIQGKNTEAFF
.,TRBJ2-7,.,TRBV5-1,8,TGCGCCAGCAGCTCTCGGTACTTC,CASSSRYF
TRBD1,TRBJ2-7,.,TRBV27,15,TGTGCCAGCAGGGGGACAGGCCACCGCTCCTACGAGCAGTACTTC,CASRGTGHRSYEQYF
.,TRBJ2-7,.,TRBV5-1,14,TGCGCCAGCAGCTTGGTCGCCAGCTCCTACGAGCAGTACTTC,CASSLVASSYEQYF
TRBD2,TRBJ2-5,.,TRBV4-3,17,TGCGCCAGCAGCCAAAACCGTGCCGGGACTAGAAAAGAGACCCAGTACTTC,CASSQNRAGTRKETQYF
TRBD2,TRBJ2-1,.,TRBV4-3,18,TGCGCCAGCAGCCAAGGGCGAGCGGGGGGACGTGGGTACAATGAGCAGTTCTTC,CASSQGRAGGRGYNEQFF